The 16 T cell receptor beta chains in this list originate from one sample, sequenced in a study of metastatic and nonmetastatic thyroid tumors. Prior to thyroid surgery, none of the patients had received any treatment. With MiXCR, TCRdb called clones anew from the PCR reads. The sample yields over 8,500 clones, around 12% seen once. What was sequenced was blood. The receptors were gathered from a female donor with papillary thyroid cancer or a benign thyroid nodule (not recorded which). Some clones in this sample may be carry-over from other donors' samples.

In its sample, this clone is medium-sized. The genes are TRBV27 and TRBJ1-1; no reliable D call. Germline V gene data show CDR1 as MNHEY and CDR2 as SMNVEV (reference sequence). The length of the CDR3 is 14 residues. The ends were cut back, 2 bases at V and 1 base at J, with 8 bases in the middle. The CDR3 protein is CASSLRGRNTEAFF. The CDR3 DNA follows: TGTGCCAGCAGTTTACGAGGGAGGAACACTGAAGCTTTCTTT.

This clone is medium-sized (0.01 to 0.1%) in the sample. V is TRBV6-1 and J is TRBJ1-2; weak D call: TRBD1 (5 bases). Trimming removed 5 bases from V and 5 bases from J, with 12 bases in between. Germline lookup yields CDR1 MNHNS and CDR2 SASEGT. The CDR3 is made up of 13 amino acids. In nucleotides, the CDR3 is TGTGCCAGCAGTTTCACAGGAGGATATGGCTACACCTTC. It yields the protein CASSFTGGYGYTF.

This clone is medium-sized within its sample. This chain links TRBV28 with TRBJ1-2; TRBD1 aligns across 7 bases. V trimming: 6 bases; J trimming: 6 bases; junction bases outside the gene matches: 10. Germline V gene data show CDR1 as MDHEN and CDR2 as SYDVKM. This CDR3 comprises 14 residues. Here the CDR3 DNA reads TGTGCCAGCAGGCCTCGGGACAGACAGCATGGCTACACCTTC. It translates to CASRPRDRQHGYTF.

By sample share, this clone is medium-sized. This chain connects TRBV6-5 to TRBJ1-3; D uncertain. CDR3 length equals 13 residues. Trimming removed 2 bases at V and 3 bases at J, with 5 bases between. CDR1 and CDR2 from the germline V gene are MNHEY and SVGAGI. The CDR3 coding sequence is TGTGCCAGCAGTTACGGGGTTGGAAACACCATATATTTT. The encoded protein is CASSYGVGNTIYF.

The table lists this clone with a few counts. CDR3 nucleotides: TGTGCCAGCAGCCCACTGGACCCTAGCTCCTACAATGAGCAGTTCTTC. Translated: CASSPLDPSSYNEQFF. The chain has TRBV4-2 and TRBJ2-1; D gene unclear. Germline V gives CDR1 LGHNA, CDR2 YNFKEQ. Trimming shortened V by 4 bases and J by 0 bases, and 13 bases separated the two germline ends. This CDR3 comprises 16 residues.

This clone is medium-sized. The chain uses TRBV6-1 and TRBJ1-1, with no clear D. Germline CDR1 reads MNHNS; CDR2 reads SASEGT. The length of the CDR3 is 15 residues. V was cut by 6 bases and J by 3 bases, with 17 bases left in between. The DNA of the CDR3 is TGTGCCAGCAGCTCCTCCCTGGGCCCGGACACTGAAGCTTTCTTT. Translated, it gives CASSSSLGPDTEAFF.

This clone ranks as medium-sized (0.01 to 0.1%). The chain is built from TRBV6-1 and TRBJ1-4, with D hard to call. The CDR3 runs to 14 residues. Germline V gene data show CDR1 as MNHNS and CDR2 as SASEGT. V lost 6 bases, J lost 2 bases, and 10 bases lay in between. CDR3 sequence (DNA): TGTGCCAGCAGGACGGGCAGCACTAATGAAAAACTGTTTTTT. It encodes CASRTGSTNEKLFF.

This clone was counted ten times or more. The chain links TRBV11-1 to TRBJ2-2; TRBD2 aligns across 7 bases. V was pared by 1 base and J by 0 bases, with 2 bases of the junction left unmatched. From germline, CDR1 is SGHAT and CDR2 FQDESV (reference sequence). The CDR3 contains 16 residues. The CDR3 nucleotides are TGTGCCAGCAGCTTAGGGCGGGGGTCGAACACCGGGGAGCTGTTTTTT. Amino acid sequence: CASSLGRGSNTGELFF. The full variable domain, with the rest looked up from reference TRBV11-1 and TRBJ2-2, is EAEVAQSPRYKITEKSQAVAFWCDPISGHATLYWYRQILGQGPELLVQFQDESVVDDSQLPKDRFSAERLKGVDSTLKIQPAELGDSAMYLCASSLGRGSNTGELFFGEGSRLTVL.

This clone showed up many times. CDR3: CASSIGQSTDTQYF. The CDR3 DNA reads as TGTGCCAGTAGTATCGGACAGAGCACAGATACGCAGTATTTT. The J gene is TRBJ2-3, the V gene TRBV19; perhaps TRBD1 as D (6 bases). The CDR3 spans 14 residues. CDR1 and CDR2 from the germline V gene are LNHDA and SQIVND (reference sequence). V gave up 3 bases and J gave up 0 bases, with 7 bases separating them.

By proportion, this clone is medium-sized (0.01 to 0.1%). The V call is TRBV6-1, the J call TRBJ2-3, with TRBD2 matching over 9 bases. CDR1 and CDR2 (germline): MNHNS, SASEGT. The V segment lost 1 base and the J segment 8 bases; nucleotides outside the gene matches: 13. The CDR3 length is 17 residues. CDR3 region: CASSEELRLAGNCTQYF. As DNA, the CDR3 is TGTGCCAGCAGTGAAGAGTTAAGGCTAGCGGGAAATTGTACGCAGTATTTT.

This clone has at least ten counts. This same CDR3 is encoded by further DNA sequences in the sample. This rearrangement joins TRBV29-1 to TRBJ2-7, with 11 bases lining up with TRBD1. Per the germline V gene, CDR1 is SQVTM and CDR2 is ANQGSEA. CDR3 length: 11 amino acids. The V segment lost 6 bases and the J segment 10 bases; nucleotides outside the gene matches: 5. For the CDR3, the DNA is TGCAGCGTAGGACAGGGGGCCTTTCAGTACTTC. Translated, it gives CSVGQGAFQYF.

The chain couples TRBV6-4 to TRBJ2-3, with D possibly TRBD2 on 6 matching bases. Germline loops: CDR1 MRHNA, CDR2 SNTAGT. This CDR3 spans 16 amino acids. V was trimmed by 5 bases and J by 2 bases, leaving 17 bases between them. For the CDR3, the DNA is TGTGCCAGCAGTCTCTGGGGCGGGAAGGTCACAGATACGCAGTATTTT. It is translated as CASSLWGGKVTDTQYF.

With regard to this clone: One end of the junction does not line up with germline, which may come from a read error. J is TRBJ1-2 and V is TRBV5-1; the match to TRBD1 covers 9 bases. The CDR3 totals 15 residues. CDR1 and CDR2 from the germline V gene are SGHRS and YFSETQ. In DNA, the CDR3 is TGCGCCAGCAGCCCCGGGACAGGGCGAGACGACCGAAGCCGCTTC. It translates to CASSPGTGRDDRSRF.

At least ten counts were recorded for this clone. This sequence joins TRBV11-3 and TRBJ2-3, with a tentative D call TRBD1 (6 bases). The germline CDR1 and CDR2 sequences are SGHNT and YENEEA. There are 14 residues in the CDR3. Trimming removed 9 bases from V and 3 bases from J, with 16 bases in between. CDR3 sequence (DNA): TGTGCCAGGCCAAGAAATACAGGGACAGATACGCAGTATTTT. It translates to CARPRNTGTDTQYF. The variable domain in full, with the rest retrieved from reference TRBV11-3 and TRBJ2-3, is EAGVVQSPRYKIIEKKQPVAFWCNPISGHNTLYWYLQNLGQGPELLIRYENEEAVDDSQLPKDRFSAERLKGVDSTLKIQPAELGDSAVYLCARPRNTGTDTQYFGPGTRLTVL.

This clone has ten or more counts. Here the CDR3 reads CASSLGGGPDEQYF. CDR3 DNA sequence: TGCGCCAGCAGCTTGGGCGGGGGACCCGACGAGCAGTACTTC. The V call is TRBV5-1, the J call TRBJ2-7, with TRBD2 matching 7 bases. The CDR3 runs to 14 residues. V lost 0 bases and J lost 5; bases outside the gene matches: 5. In germline, CDR1 is SGHRS, CDR2 YFSETQ.

There are a few counts of this clone. V gene TRBV7-2 combines with J gene TRBJ1-2; D gene unclear. The CDR3 totals 15 residues. Trimming shortened V by 1 base and J by 8 bases, and 17 bases separated the two germline ends. Per germline, CDR1 SGHTA and CDR2 FQGNSA. CDR3 amino acids: CASSLGRTSTRGYTF. DNA for the CDR3: TGTGCCAGCAGCTTAGGCCGCACTTCGACTCGAGGCTACACCTTC.